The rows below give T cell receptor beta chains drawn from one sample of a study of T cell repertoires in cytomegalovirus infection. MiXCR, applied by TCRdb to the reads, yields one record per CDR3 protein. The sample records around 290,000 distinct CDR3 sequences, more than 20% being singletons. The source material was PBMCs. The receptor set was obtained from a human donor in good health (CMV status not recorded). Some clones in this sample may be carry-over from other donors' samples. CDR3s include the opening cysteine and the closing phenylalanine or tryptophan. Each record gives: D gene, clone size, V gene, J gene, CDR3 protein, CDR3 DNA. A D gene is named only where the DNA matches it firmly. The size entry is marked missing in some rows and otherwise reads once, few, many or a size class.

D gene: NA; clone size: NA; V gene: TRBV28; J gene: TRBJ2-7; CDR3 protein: CASGTLLYEQYF; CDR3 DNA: TGTGCCAGCGGGACTCTCCTCTACGAGCAGTACTTC
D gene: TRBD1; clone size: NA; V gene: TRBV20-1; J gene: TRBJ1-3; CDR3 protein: CSARGTGTGGSRNTIYF; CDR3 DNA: TGCAGTGCTAGAGGAACCGGGACAGGGGGTTCTAGAAACACCATATATTTT
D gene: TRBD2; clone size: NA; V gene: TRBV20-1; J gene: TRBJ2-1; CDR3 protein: CSATFRTGGEQFF; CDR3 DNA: TGCAGTGCTACCTTTAGGACGGGAGGGGAGCAGTTCTTC
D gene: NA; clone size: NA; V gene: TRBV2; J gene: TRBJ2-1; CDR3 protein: CASSGRRDRIYNEQFF; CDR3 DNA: TGTGCCAGCAGTGGTAGGAGGGACAGAATTTACAATGAGCAGTTCTTC
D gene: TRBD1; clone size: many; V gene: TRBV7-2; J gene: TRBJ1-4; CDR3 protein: CASSSTGGSNEKLFF; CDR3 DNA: TGTGCCAGCAGCTCTACAGGGGGTTCTAATGAAAAACTGTTTTTT
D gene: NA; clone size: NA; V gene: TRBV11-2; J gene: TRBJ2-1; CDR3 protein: CASSLQASSYNEQFF; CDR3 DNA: TGTGCCAGCAGCCTCCAAGCGAGCTCCTACAATGAGCAGTTCTTC
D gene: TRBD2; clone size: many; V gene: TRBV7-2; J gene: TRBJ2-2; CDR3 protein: CASSLQAGASGELFF; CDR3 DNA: TGTGCCAGCAGCTTGCAAGCGGGAGCGTCCGGGGAGCTGTTTTTT
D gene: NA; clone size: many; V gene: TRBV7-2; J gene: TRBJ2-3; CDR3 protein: CASSLRDLGSDTQYF; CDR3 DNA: TGTGCCAGCAGCTTAAGGGATCTAGGATCAGATACGCAGTATTTT
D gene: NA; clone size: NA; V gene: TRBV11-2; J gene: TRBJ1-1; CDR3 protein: CASSLIRGGTEAFF; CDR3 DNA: TGTGCCAGCAGCTTAATCAGGGGAGGGACTGAAGCTTTCTTT
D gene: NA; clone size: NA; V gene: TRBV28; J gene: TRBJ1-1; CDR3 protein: CASTPEAFF; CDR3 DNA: TGTGCCAGCACCCCTGAAGCTTTCTTT
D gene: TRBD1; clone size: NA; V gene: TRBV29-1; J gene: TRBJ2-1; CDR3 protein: CSVAIGGINEQFF; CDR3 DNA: TGCAGCGTTGCGATAGGGGGCATAAATGAGCAGTTCTTC
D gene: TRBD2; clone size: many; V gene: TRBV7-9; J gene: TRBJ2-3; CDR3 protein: CASSLATSGGSGTQYF; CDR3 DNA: TGTGCCAGCAGCTTAGCGACTAGCGGGGGATCGGGTACGCAGTATTTT
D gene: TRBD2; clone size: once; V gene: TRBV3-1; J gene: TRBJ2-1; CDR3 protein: CASSQSGGWDEQFF; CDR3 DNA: TGTGCCAGCAGCCAAAGCGGGGGCTGGGATGAGCAGTTCTTC
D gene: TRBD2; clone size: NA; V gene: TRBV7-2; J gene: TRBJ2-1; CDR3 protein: CASSLDGTSGSFEQFF; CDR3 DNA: TGTGCCAGCAGCTTAGATGGGACTAGCGGGAGCTTTGAGCAGTTCTTC
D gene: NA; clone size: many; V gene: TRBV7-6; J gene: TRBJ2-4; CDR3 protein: CASSLSHGENIQYF; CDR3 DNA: TGTGCCAGCAGCTTGTCTCACGGAGAAAACATTCAGTACTTC
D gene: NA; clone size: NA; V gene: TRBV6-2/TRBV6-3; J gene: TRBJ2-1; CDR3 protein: CASTPSRSLSYNEQFF; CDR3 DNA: TGTGCCAGCACTCCTAGCCGGAGTCTCTCCTACAATGAGCAGTTCTTC
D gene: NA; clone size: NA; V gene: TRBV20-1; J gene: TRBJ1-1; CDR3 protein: CSAPFRSEAFF; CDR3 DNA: TGCAGTGCCCCTTTCCGGTCTGAAGCTTTCTTT
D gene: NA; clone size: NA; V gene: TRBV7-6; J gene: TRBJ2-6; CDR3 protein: CASSSPRSGANVLTF; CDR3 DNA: TGTGCCAGCAGCTCCCCTCGGTCTGGGGCCAACGTCCTGACTTTC
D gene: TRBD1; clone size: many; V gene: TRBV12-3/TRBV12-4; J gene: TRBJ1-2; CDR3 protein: CASSSQGALGYTF; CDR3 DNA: TGTGCCAGCAGTTCCCAGGGGGCGCTTGGCTACACCTTC
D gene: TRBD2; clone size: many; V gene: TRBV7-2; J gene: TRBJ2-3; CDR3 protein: CASVRGGAGITDTQYF; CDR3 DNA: TGTGCCAGCGTACGGGGAGGGGCGGGGATCACAGATACGCAGTATTTT
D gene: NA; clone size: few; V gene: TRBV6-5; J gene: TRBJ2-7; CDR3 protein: CASRQSGSPVYEQYF; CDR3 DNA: TGTGCCAGCAGACAAAGCGGCTCCCCTGTCTACGAGCAGTACTTC
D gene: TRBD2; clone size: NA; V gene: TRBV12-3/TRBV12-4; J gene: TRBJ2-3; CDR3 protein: CASSLKLAGVSTDTQYF; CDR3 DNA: TGTGCCAGCAGTTTAAAGCTAGCGGGAGTCAGCACAGATACGCAGTATTTT
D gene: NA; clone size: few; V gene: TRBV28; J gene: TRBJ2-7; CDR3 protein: CASSPAPISYEQYF; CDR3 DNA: TGTGCCAGCAGTCCGGCACCGATCTCCTACGAGCAGTACTTC
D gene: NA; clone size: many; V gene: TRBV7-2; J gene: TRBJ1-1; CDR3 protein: CASSGEPRLEAFF; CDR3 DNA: TGTGCCAGCAGCGGAGAACCTCGGCTTGAAGCTTTCTTT
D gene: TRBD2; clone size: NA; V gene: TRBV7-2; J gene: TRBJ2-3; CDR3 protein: CASSLLAGNLDTQYF; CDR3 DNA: TGTGCCAGCAGCCTACTAGCGGGAAATCTGGATACGCAGTATTTT
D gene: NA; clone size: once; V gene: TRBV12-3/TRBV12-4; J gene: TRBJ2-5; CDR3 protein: CASSWLQQETQYF; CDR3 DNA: TGTGCCAGCAGCTGGCTGCAGCAAGAGACCCAGTACTTC
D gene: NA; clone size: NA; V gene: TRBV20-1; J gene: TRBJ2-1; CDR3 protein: CSASRQGGYNEQFF; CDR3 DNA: TGCAGTGCTAGTAGGCAGGGGGGCTACAATGAGCAGTTCTTC
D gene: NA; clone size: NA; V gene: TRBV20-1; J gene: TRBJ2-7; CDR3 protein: CSAGDRFLYEQYF; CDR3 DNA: TGCAGTGCTGGAGACAGGTTCTTATACGAGCAGTACTTC
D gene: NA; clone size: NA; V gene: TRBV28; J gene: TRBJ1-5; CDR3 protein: CASSSGMDQPQHF; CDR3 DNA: TGTGCCAGCAGTTCTGGGATGGATCAGCCCCAGCATTTT
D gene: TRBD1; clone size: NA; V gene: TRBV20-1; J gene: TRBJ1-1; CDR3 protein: CSASREQGLNTEAFF; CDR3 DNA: TGCAGTGCTTCTCGGGAACAGGGGCTGAACACTGAAGCTTTCTTT
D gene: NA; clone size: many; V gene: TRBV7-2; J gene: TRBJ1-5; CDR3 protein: CASSPDSGNQPQHF; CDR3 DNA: TGTGCCAGCAGCCCTGACAGCGGGAACCAGCCCCAGCATTTT
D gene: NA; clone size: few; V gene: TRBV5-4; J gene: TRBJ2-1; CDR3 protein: CASGSYIGRLNEQFF; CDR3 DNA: TGTGCCAGCGGCTCTTATATTGGACGACTCAATGAGCAGTTCTTC
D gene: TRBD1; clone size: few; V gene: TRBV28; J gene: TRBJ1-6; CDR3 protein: CASKGQVDSPLHF; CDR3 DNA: TGTGCCAGCAAGGGACAGGTTGATTCACCCCTCCACTTT
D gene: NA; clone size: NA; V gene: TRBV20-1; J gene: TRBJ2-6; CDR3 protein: CSAFQGRAAILGANVLTF; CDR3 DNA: TGCAGTGCCTTTCAGGGGCGGGCAGCAATTCTGGGTGCCAACGTCCTGACTTTC
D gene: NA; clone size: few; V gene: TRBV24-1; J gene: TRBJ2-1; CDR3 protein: CATSDFYEQFF; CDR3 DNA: TGTGCCACCAGTGACTTTTATGAGCAGTTCTTC
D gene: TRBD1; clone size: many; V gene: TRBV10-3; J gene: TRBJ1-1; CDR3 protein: CAIRGQQNTEAFF; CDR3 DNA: TGTGCCATCAGGGGACAGCAGAACACTGAAGCTTTCTTT
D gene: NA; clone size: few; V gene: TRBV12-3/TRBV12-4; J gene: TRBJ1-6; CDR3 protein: CAIPSGSNSYNSPLHF; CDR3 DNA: TGTGCCATCCCGTCAGGGTCGAACTCCTATAATTCACCCCTCCACTTT
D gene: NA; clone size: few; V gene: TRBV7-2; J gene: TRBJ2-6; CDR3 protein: CASSPMSSGANVLTF; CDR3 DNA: TGTGCCAGCAGTCCGATGAGCTCTGGGGCCAACGTCCTGACTTTC
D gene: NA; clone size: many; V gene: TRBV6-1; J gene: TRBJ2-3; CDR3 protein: CASSLLGGQTDTQYF; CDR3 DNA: TGTGCCAGCAGTCTTCTTGGCGGGCAGACAGATACGCAGTATTTT
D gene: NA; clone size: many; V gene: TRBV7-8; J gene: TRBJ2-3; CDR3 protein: CASSFYAGWSTDTQYF; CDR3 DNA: TGTGCCAGCAGCTTTTACGCGGGGTGGAGCACAGATACGCAGTATTTT
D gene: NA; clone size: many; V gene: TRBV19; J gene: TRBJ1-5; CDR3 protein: CASMMGGNQPQHF; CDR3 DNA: TGTGCCAGTATGATGGGGGGCAATCAGCCCCAGCATTTT
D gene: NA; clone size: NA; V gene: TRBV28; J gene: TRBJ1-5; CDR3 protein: CASSLTAGSNQPQHF; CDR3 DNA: TGTGCCAGCAGTTTAACGGCAGGATCCAATCAGCCCCAGCATTTT
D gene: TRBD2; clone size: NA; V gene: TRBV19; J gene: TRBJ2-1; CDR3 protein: CASTSLERGGQRYEQFF; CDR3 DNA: TGTGCCAGTACCAGTCTCGAGCGGGGGGGCCAGAGATATGAGCAGTTCTTC
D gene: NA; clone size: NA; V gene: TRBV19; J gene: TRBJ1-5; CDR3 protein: CASSIQGEGNQPQHF; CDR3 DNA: TGTGCCAGTAGTATACAGGGAGAGGGCAATCAGCCCCAGCATTTT
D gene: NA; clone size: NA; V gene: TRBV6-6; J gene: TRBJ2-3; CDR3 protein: CASVDGSRTDTQYF; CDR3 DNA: TGTGCCAGCGTTGACGGATCTCGCACAGATACGCAGTATTTT